What follows are 10 T cell receptor beta chains derived from one specimen sequenced in a study of early T cells in non-severe SARS-CoV-2 infection. In TCRdb, the 5' RACE reads were re-called with MiXCR into one record per CDR3 protein. Seen here are about 48,000 distinct CDR3 sequences, 5.6% observed once, and the top ten hold about 5%. Material for sequencing was whole blood. All receptors come from an adult who was a healthcare worker with PCR-confirmed SARS-CoV-2 infection or an uninfected control (not recorded which).

There are many counts of this clonotype. The V and J genes are TRBV5-5 and TRBJ2-7; 7 bases fit TRBD2. The junction had 12 bases not matched to a gene; V was cut back by 2 bases and J by 4 bases. The CDR3 has 16 residues. CDR1 and CDR2 from the germline V gene are SGHKS and YYEKEE (reference sequence). As DNA, the CDR3 is TGTGCCAGCAGCTTAGCCAGCGGGAATATCTTTTACGAGCAGTACTTC. This translates into CASSLASGNIFYEQYF.

Many counts were recorded for this clonotype. This sequence joins TRBV6-2 or TRBV6-3 and TRBJ1-6, with D possibly matching TRBD1 (6 bases). Trimming stripped 8 bases from V and 9 bases from J, with 14 bases between. Germline V CDR1 and CDR2: MNHEY, SVGEGT. This CDR3 contains 13 residues. The CDR3 DNA reads TGTGCCAGCCTACAGGGTCTGGGTTCACCCCTCCACTTT. Translation: CASLQGLGSPLHF.

This clonotype was seen repeatedly, ten times or more. CDR3 residues: CASSPSTVRRGEQYF. CDR3 DNA: TGTGCCAGCAGTCCCTCGACAGTACGACGGGGGGAGCAGTACTTC. This chain links TRBV12-3 or TRBV12-4 with TRBJ2-7; tentatively, D is TRBD2 (6 bases). This CDR3 has 15 amino acids. The V end was cut by 5 bases, the J end by 7 bases, with 21 bases between.

This clonotype has at least ten counts. The V call is TRBV12-3 or TRBV12-4, the J call TRBJ1-2; 9 positions agree with TRBD1. V shed 6 bases and J 2 bases; nucleotides not matched to a gene: 7. The CDR3 spans 15 residues. CDR3 protein: CASSRRGQGNYGYTF. The CDR3 nucleotides read TGTGCCAGCAGCCGCCGGGGACAGGGAAACTATGGCTACACCTTC.

A few counts support this clonotype. V and J are TRBV5-6 and TRBJ2-2; 9 bases match TRBD2. The CDR3 has 17 amino acids. The germline CDR1 and CDR2 sequences are SGHDT and YYEEEE. V was clipped by 4 bases and J by 4 bases; unmatched bases: 11. CDR3 DNA sequence: TGTGCCAGCAGCCGCCCAGGAGCGGGAGGACCCACCGGGGAGCTGTTTTTT. Protein: CASSRPGAGGPTGELFF.

In this sample, this clonotype turned up many times. The chain uses TRBV15 and TRBJ2-7; D unresolved. Trimming stripped 5 bases from V and 3 bases from J, with 8 bases between. The length of the CDR3 is 12 residues. Germline lookup yields CDR1 LNHNV and CDR2 YYDKDF (reference sequence). CDR3 sequence (DNA): TGTGCCACCAGCCAGAACGGCTACGAGCAGTACTTC. This gives the protein CATSQNGYEQYF.

This clonotype was observed many times. The CDR3 DNA sequence: TGTGCCAGCAGCCAAGACACGCGCCGATCAGTAACGCAGTATTTT. This gives the protein CASSQDTRRSVTQYF. The chain joins TRBV3-1 to TRBJ2-3; no reliable D call. This CDR3 spans 15 amino acids. CDR1 LGHDT and CDR2 YNNKEL come from the germline V gene (reference sequence). V was shortened by 0 bases and J by 9 bases, with 16 bases between the two germline ends.

The genes are TRBV28 and TRBJ2-1, with D unclear. This CDR3 is 11 amino acids long. The V gene lost 3 bases and the J gene lost 8 bases, with 5 bases spanning the gap. The V gene's germline CDR1 is MDHEN and CDR2 SYDVKM. CDR3 nucleotides: TGTGCCAGCAGTTTTAGGGATGAGCAGTTCTTC. Translating gives CASSFRDEQFF.

Many counts were recorded for this clonotype. V gene TRBV12-3 or TRBV12-4 combines with J gene TRBJ1-3; no firm D call. Trimming stripped 9 bases from V and 4 bases from J, with 10 bases between. This CDR3 spans 12 amino acids. The CDR3 spells CASVGPGNTIYF. The CDR3 nucleotides are TGTGCCAGTGTGGGTCCGGGAAACACCATATATTTT.

In regard to this clonotype: A read error is possible here, since a much larger clone lies one base away. This rearrangement joins TRBV18 to TRBJ2-3; 7 bases map to TRBD2. The length of the CDR3 is 15 residues. Per germline, CDR1 KGHSH and CDR2 LQKENI. The CDR3 is CSSSPPSGREDTQYF. The CDR3 DNA is TGTTCCAGCTCACCACCGTCAGGGAGGGAAGATACGCAGTATTTT.